This entry is about one T cell receptor (beta chain). As yet, its antigen is unknown. The data are from a study of vaccination effects on CD4 cells after COVID-19. The protocol was immunoSEQ multiplex PCR, while the TCRdb copy is restricted to in-frame clones and leaves out a portion. This sample has approximately 30,000 clones, with roughly two thirds found just once. V lost 4 bases to trimming and J lost 4 bases; unmatched junction nucleotides: 6. This CDR3 has 16 amino acids. CDR1 is KGHDR, CDR2 SFDVKD, per germline. Prior to sequencing, the ViraFEST assay stimulated PBMC with viral peptide pools, which expanded the antigen-specific CD4+ T cells. Between days 9 and 11 of culture, CD4+ T cells were separated out.

Here the sequenced sample was CD4+ T cells from PBMCs cultured with HCoV-229E spike peptides, taken before COVID-19 vaccination. This rearrangement joins TRBV24-1 to TRBJ2-2, with 9 bases that match TRBD1. This TCR was sampled from a human donor who received a COVID-19 vaccine. The CDR3 DNA reads TGTGCCACCAGTGACCCCGGACAGGGGCTCACCGGGGAGCTGTTTTTT. As protein: CATSDPGQGLTGELFF.